Listed below are T cell receptor beta chains from one sample, sequenced in a study of beta chain features in type 1 diabetes. Clones were read by immunoSEQ multiplex PCR, and TCRdb kept only the in-frame ones, dropping some. The data hold 200,000 to 300,000 clones, with approximately 14% observed a single time. The sample comprised naive CD4+ T cells from blood. Receptors were obtained from a middle-aged woman in good health. CDR3s include the opening cysteine and the closing phenylalanine or tryptophan.

J,length,V,CDR3
TRBJ1-6,17,TRBV15,CATSRGPGQRGDSPLHF
TRBJ1-5,19,TRBV15,CATSRETASRTGRNQPQHF
TRBJ2-7,13,TRBV19,CASRLGGSYEQYF
TRBJ2-7,14,TRBV5-1,CASEPGTGGGEQYF
TRBJ2-7,14,TRBV4-1,CASSQQTKQDEQYF
TRBJ2-3,14,TRBV18,CASHRGLSTDTQYF
TRBJ1-4,13,TRBV18,CASSPRLVEKLFF
TRBJ2-1,16,TRBV19,CASSSPSGFSYNEQFF
TRBJ2-2,17,TRBV7-2,CASSLVAGGANTGELFF
TRBJ2-1,16,TRBV4-3,CASSLYGGGYSSEQFF
TRBJ2-5,12,TRBV14,CASSQIEETQYF
TRBJ2-5,16,TRBV7-6,CASSEVERGAKETQYF
TRBJ2-7,15,TRBV5-1,CASSQTGTYSYEQYF
TRBJ1-5,14,TRBV9,CASSRQGSNQPQHF
TRBJ2-4,16,TRBV6-1,CASSEAPTGGKNIQYF
TRBJ1-2,15,TRBV6-5,CASSYGNRGQYGYTF
TRBJ2-7,13,TRBV29-1,CSVAGTGAYEQYF